This T cell receptor beta chain derives from a study of blood T cell repertoires in COVID-19. TCRdb's table, derived via immunoSEQ multiplex PCR, lists solely in-frame clones and lacks some. This table holds about 260,000 clones, 70% to 90% found once. Germline assignment: CDR1 KGHDR and CDR2 SFDVKD. The CDR3 runs 13 residues. V shed 5 bases and J shed 6 bases, with 9 bases lying between them. The genes are TRBV24-1 and TRBJ1-4; D not certain. This TCR was sampled from a human donor in a cohort sampled during active COVID-19. Sequences were obtained from peripheral blood. The CDR3 DNA follows: TGTGCCACCAGTGGGAGGGTGGATGAAAAACTGTTTTTT. Amino acids: CATSGRVDEKLFF.